The next 21 T cell receptor beta chains were all read from a single sample in a study of vaccination and CD4 T cells after COVID-19. The assay that was used to sequence DNA from cultured CD4+ T cells was the Oncomine TCR Beta short-read assay. TCRdb re-called the PCR reads through MiXCR, storing one row per CDR3 protein. The sample yields 9,500 to 15,000 distinct CDR3 sequences, more than 55% seen once. Their cognate antigens are unknown. The treatment: 10-day PBMC culture with coronavirus spike peptide pools or control peptides (ViraFEST assay). The specimen was CD4+ T cells from blood, cultured in vitro. Receptors originate from a human donor who had recovered from COVID-19.

J is TRBJ2-3 and V is TRBV12-3 or TRBV12-4; D gene uncertain. The CDR3 contains 15 residues. V gave up 1 base and J gave up 4 bases, with 12 bases separating them. CDR3: CASSLDSAESDTQYF. The CDR3 DNA reads as TGTGCCAGCAGTTTAGATTCCGCTGAATCAGATACGCAGTATTTT.

The rearrangement joins TRBV6-2 or TRBV6-3 to TRBJ2-3; D call uncertain. CDR1 and CDR2 (germline): MNHEY, SVGEGT. V was cut by 6 bases and J by 2 bases, with 9 bases left in between. The CDR3 has 13 amino acids. DNA of the CDR3: TGTGCCAGCAGGCGCGACACCACAGATACGCAGTATTTT. It is translated as CASRRDTTDTQYF.

The J gene is TRBJ2-5, the V gene TRBV6-1; D is possibly TRBD1 or TRBD2 (5 bases each). Germline CDR1 MNHNS, CDR2 SASEGT. This CDR3 is 15 amino acids long. Deletions cut 6 bases from V and 5 bases from J, with 19 bases between. CDR3 DNA: TGTGCCAGCAGCACCGGGACCTCTCTCTGGGAGACCCAGTACTTC. Translating gives CASSTGTSLWETQYF.

The chain combines TRBV20-1 with TRBJ2-1; the D gene is possibly TRBD2 (5 bases). This CDR3 is 11 amino acids long. Trimming cost V 5 bases and J 10 bases, with 12 bases left between them. In germline, CDR1 is DFQATT, CDR2 SNEGSKA (reference sequence). CDR3 DNA: TGCAGTGCTTCGCTAGCAAACGAGCAGTTCTTC. As protein: CSASLANEQFF.

J is TRBJ2-7 and V is TRBV7-6, with TRBD1 identical over 7 bases. Germline assignment: CDR1 SGHVS and CDR2 FNYEAQ. The CDR3 length is 16 residues. V trimming: 5 bases; J trimming: 1 base; junction bases outside the gene matches: 11. As DNA, the CDR3 is TGTGCCAGCAGCCCTCGAACAGGGGTCTTGTCCTACGAGCAGTACTTC. Translation gives CASSPRTGVLSYEQYF.

The CDR3 loop reads CASSEDGRLSGNTIYF. The CDR3 nucleotides are TGTGCCAGCAGTGAAGACGGACGGCTCTCTGGAAACACCATATATTTT. This rearrangement joins TRBV6-1 to TRBJ1-3; no clear D gene. Germline CDR1 is MNHNS and CDR2 is SASEGT. Trimming removed 1 base from V and 0 bases from J, with 10 bases in between. The CDR3 loop spans 16 amino acids.

V is TRBV12-3 or TRBV12-4 and J is TRBJ2-1; 7 bases line up with TRBD2. The CDR3 sequence is 15 residues long. Germline trimming cut 3 bases from V and 3 bases from J; bases unmatched to any gene: 5. The CDR3 bases are TGTGCCAGCAGTTTGCGACTAGCTGACTACAATGAGCAGTTCTTC. Protein: CASSLRLADYNEQFF.

The chain joins TRBV20-1 to TRBJ1-6, with 7 positions matching TRBD1. CDR1 and CDR2 (germline): DFQATT, SNEGSKA (reference sequence). V shed 6 bases and J 9 bases; nucleotides not matched to a gene: 8. CDR3 size: 13 residues. The CDR3 DNA reads TGCAGTGCAAAGACAGGGACTAGTTCACCCCTCCACTTT. Protein: CSAKTGTSSPLHF.

This clonotype was picked up a small number of times. The chain recombines TRBV20-1 with TRBJ1-2; the D is unclear. Looked up from germline, CDR1 is DFQATT and CDR2 is SNEGSKA (reference sequence). V lost 2 bases to trimming and J lost 0 bases, with 10 bases between them. The CDR3 consists of 14 residues. CDR3 coding DNA: TGCAGTGCTAGATTTACACCTTCTAACTATGGCTACACCTTC. As protein: CSARFTPSNYGYTF.

The table lists this clonotype with a few counts. J is TRBJ2-3 and V is TRBV15; D ambiguous. The ends were cut back, 4 bases at V and 3 bases at J, with 11 bases in the middle. The CDR3 loop spans 14 amino acids. The germline V gene has CDR1 LNHNV and CDR2 YYDKDF (reference sequence). CDR3 DNA sequence: TGTGCCACCAGCATTTCCGGCAGTACAGATACGCAGTATTTT. Translation: CATSISGSTDTQYF.

The chain combines TRBV18 with TRBJ2-7, with no clear D. This CDR3 spans 15 amino acids. The V gene lost 3 bases and the J gene lost 2 bases, with 14 bases spanning the gap. CDR1 is KGHSH and CDR2 is LQKENI in the germline V gene. The CDR3 DNA reads TGTGCCAGCTCACCTCAAACGGGCATAACCTACGAGCAGTACTTC. Translating it yields CASSPQTGITYEQYF.

J is TRBJ2-5 and V is TRBV12-3 or TRBV12-4; 12 nucleotides agree with TRBD2. This CDR3 spans 17 amino acids. The J segment lost 4 bases and the V segment lost 5 bases, leaving 11 bases of the junction unmatched. The CDR3 protein is CASSLQRLTSGGETQYF. CDR3 bases: TGTGCCAGCAGTCTACAACGACTGACTAGCGGGGGAGAGACCCAGTACTTC.

The count of this clonotype is one. The V gene is TRBV18, the J gene TRBJ1-1; 7 bases are a match to TRBD1. With 2 bases clipped from V and 4 bases from J, the junction kept 4 bases outside the gene matches. Germline CDR1 is KGHSH and CDR2 is LQKENI. There are 14 residues in the CDR3. The CDR3 DNA sequence: TGTGCCAGCTCACCATCGGCAGGGGGCACTGAAGCTTTCTTT. Amino acid sequence: CASSPSAGGTEAFF. The variable domain in full, completed from reference TRBV18 and TRBJ1-1, reads NAGVMQNPRHLVRRRGQEARLRCSPMKGHSHVYWYRQLPEEGLKFMVYLQKENIIDESGMPKERFSAEFPKEGPSILRIQQVVRGDSAAYFCASSPSAGGTEAFFGQGTRLTVV.

The chain has TRBV20-1 and TRBJ2-4, with unresolved D. Germline CDR1 is DFQATT and CDR2 is SNEGSKA (reference sequence). The CDR3 runs to 12 residues. V was shortened by 0 bases and J by 6 bases, with 6 bases between the two germline ends. CDR3 loop: CSARDAVNIQYF. The CDR3 DNA reads as TGCAGTGCTAGAGATGCGGTAAACATTCAGTACTTC.

The chain employs TRBV20-1 and TRBJ2-7; 9 bases are shared with TRBD1. CDR3 size: 15 residues. Germline CDR1 DFQATT, CDR2 SNEGSKA (reference sequence). The V and J ends lost 3 bases and 6 bases, in that order; junction bases with no gene match: 12. CDR3 DNA sequence: TGCAGTGCTAGTAATTTCCGGGACAGGGATACCGAGCAGTACTTC. Translation: CSASNFRDRDTEQYF.

V usage is TRBV5-4 and J usage is TRBJ1-5; 8 bases agree with TRBD1. The CDR3 has 15 amino acids. The V segment lost 2 bases and the J segment 5 bases; nucleotides outside the gene matches: 6. Looked up from germline, CDR1 is SGHNT and CDR2 is YYREEE (reference sequence). The CDR3 nucleotides read TGTGCCAGCAGCTTACTGACAGGGGATGATCAGCCCCAGCATTTT. This encodes CASSLLTGDDQPQHF.

This clonotype is labeled medium-sized (0.01 to 0.1%). The J gene is TRBJ2-5, the V gene TRBV7-9; TRBD2 is a possible D gene (5 bases). Per the germline V gene, CDR1 is SEHNR and CDR2 is FQNEAQ (reference sequence). The germline V and J ends were trimmed by 8 bases and 1 base, with 23 bases remaining between them. The CDR3 covers 17 residues. The CDR3 nucleotides read TGTGCCAGCCTTCCCGGTTTAGGCTTCGGACTCCAAGAGACCCAGTACTTC. As protein: CASLPGLGFGLQETQYF.

This clonotype was counted between two and nine times. The rearrangement links TRBV10-3 to TRBJ2-3; 11 bases fit TRBD2. The CDR3 consists of 16 residues. Trimming at V came to 0 bases and at J to 4 bases, leaving 3 bases not matched to a gene. Germline assignment: CDR1 ENHRY and CDR2 SYGVKD. The CDR3 DNA sequence: TGTGCCATCAGTGAGTCCGGGACTAGCGGCTCAGATACGCAGTATTTT. This translates into CAISESGTSGSDTQYF.

V and J are TRBV6-1 and TRBJ2-3; 7 bases match TRBD2. J was trimmed by 5 bases and V by 5 bases; bases with no gene match: 7. The CDR3 has 14 amino acids. Germline V lookup: CDR1 MNHNS, CDR2 SASEGT. In nucleotides, the CDR3 is TGTGCCAGCAGTCCCGGGACTACAAAAGATACGCAGTATTTT. It encodes CASSPGTTKDTQYF.

The rearrangement links TRBV24-1 to TRBJ2-3; a weak D match, TRBD1 (6 bases). Trimming shortened V by 6 bases and J by 0 bases, and 15 bases separated the two germline ends. The CDR3 has 16 amino acids. Germline CDR1 is KGHDR and CDR2 is SFDVKD. CDR3 sequence (DNA): TGTGCCACCAGTCCAACCGGGACACAAAGCACAGATACGCAGTATTTT. Its protein product is CATSPTGTQSTDTQYF.

V usage is TRBV6-2 or TRBV6-3 and J usage is TRBJ2-7; D uncertain. The CDR3 is 14 amino acids. The V gene's germline CDR1 is MNHEY and CDR2 SVGEGT. V was pared by 7 bases and J by 4 bases, with 17 bases between. This CDR3 is CASTPRGGQYEQYF. DNA of the CDR3: TGTGCCAGCACCCCTCGCGGCGGCCAGTACGAGCAGTACTTC.